This TCR beta chain originates from a study of T cells in Graves' hyperthyroidism and ophthalmopathy. Overall study: Once the initial diagnosis was made, peripheral blood was obtained before any treatment.

There are 15 residues in the CDR3. Trimming cost V 7 bases and J 0 bases; bases outside gene matches: 5. From germline, CDR1 is WSHSY and CDR2 SAAADI. Across 18 months, stable Graves' hyperthyroidism was marked by no progression to ophthalmopathy. Fresh peripheral blood, approximately 10 ml, yielded the PBMCs. This clonotype was counted at least ten times. Amplification yielded TCR beta CDR3 regions, with RNA transcripts as the source. The HTBI primer set was used in a first-round RT-PCR of the TCR CDR3. TCRdb re-called the multiplex PCR reads through MiXCR, storing one row per CDR3 protein. The table lists some 760,000 distinct CDR3 sequences, 14% of them singletons, with roughly 10% in the top ten.

The rearrangement uses TRBV10-2 and TRBJ2-1; 8 nucleotides match TRBD2. The clonotype was recovered from a woman younger than 35 with Graves' hyperthyroidism. The specimen was blood. The CDR3 is CASTRGRSSYNEQFF. Written as DNA, the CDR3 is TGCGCCAGCACCCGCGGGAGGAGCTCCTACAATGAGCAGTTCTTC.